This T cell receptor beta chain was observed in a study of Ad26.COV2.S vaccination and SARS-CoV-2 variants. In its sample, this clone was seen a few times. Antigen: not known. The ends lost 3 bases at V and 4 bases at J; junction bases unmatched: 8. The CDR3 covers 15 residues. Per germline, CDR1 SGDLS and CDR2 YYNGEE. Whole-study results and caveats: Vaccinees displayed broader spike-specific TCR repertoires than placebo recipients.

Assay used: immunoSEQ multiplex PCR; TCRdb lists only in-frame clones, some missing. The sample yields about 440,000 clones, roughly 91% seen once. Stated treatment: about 20 received Ad26.COV2.S at low or high dose, single or two shots; 5 received placebo; per-sample allocation not given. Sampling took place 63 days after the first vaccine or placebo injection. Whoever gave the sample was an adult aged 18-55 years in Boston. The shot given was an Ad26 vector that makes Wuhan-strain SARS-CoV-2 spike. The chain carries TRBV9 and TRBJ1-1, with TRBD1 identical over 8 bases. This TCR was sampled from a person between 18 and 59 years old who received the Ad26.COV2.S COVID-19 vaccine or a placebo. The material was peripheral blood, obtained in a trial of Ad26.COV2.S vaccine versus placebo. The CDR3 DNA follows: TGTGCCAGCAGCGAACTAGGACAGGGCGTCACTGAAGCTTTCTTT. This codes for CASSELGQGVTEAFF.